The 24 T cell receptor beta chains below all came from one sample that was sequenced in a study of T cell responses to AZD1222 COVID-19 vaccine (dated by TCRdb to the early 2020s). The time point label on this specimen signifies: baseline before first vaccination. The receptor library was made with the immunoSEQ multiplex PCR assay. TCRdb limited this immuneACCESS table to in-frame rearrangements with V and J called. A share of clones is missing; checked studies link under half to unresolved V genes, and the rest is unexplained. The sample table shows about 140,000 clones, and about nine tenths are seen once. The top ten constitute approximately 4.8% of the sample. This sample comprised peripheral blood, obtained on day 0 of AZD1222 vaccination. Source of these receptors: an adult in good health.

The CDR3 region has the DNA TGTGCCAGCAGCTCCAAGGGAATTCCGTACGAGCAGTACTTC. It codes for CASSSKGIPYEQYF. The chain carries TRBV7-9 and TRBJ2-7; no clear D. Trimming removed 4 bases from V and 4 bases from J, with 14 bases in between. The CDR3 contains 14 residues. In germline, CDR1 is SEHNR, CDR2 FQNEAQ (reference sequence).

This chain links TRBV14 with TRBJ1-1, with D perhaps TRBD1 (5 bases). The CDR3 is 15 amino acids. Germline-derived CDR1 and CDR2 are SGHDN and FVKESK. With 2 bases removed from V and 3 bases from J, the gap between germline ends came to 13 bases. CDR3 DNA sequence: TGTGCCAGCAGCCAAACCATTGGGGCCGACACTGAAGCTTTCTTT. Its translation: CASSQTIGADTEAFF. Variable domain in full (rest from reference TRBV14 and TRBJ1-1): EAGVTQFPSHSVIEKGQTVTLRCDPISGHDNLYWYRRVMGKEIKFLLHFVKESKQDESGMPNNRFLAERTGGTYSTLKVQPAELEDSGVYFCASSQTIGADTEAFFGQGTRLTVV.

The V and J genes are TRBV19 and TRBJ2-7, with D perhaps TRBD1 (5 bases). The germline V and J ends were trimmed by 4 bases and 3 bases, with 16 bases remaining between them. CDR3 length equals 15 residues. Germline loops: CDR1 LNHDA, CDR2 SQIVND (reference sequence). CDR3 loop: CASSKAPGSNYEQYF. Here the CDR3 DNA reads TGTGCCAGTAGTAAGGCTCCAGGGTCAAACTACGAGCAGTACTTC.

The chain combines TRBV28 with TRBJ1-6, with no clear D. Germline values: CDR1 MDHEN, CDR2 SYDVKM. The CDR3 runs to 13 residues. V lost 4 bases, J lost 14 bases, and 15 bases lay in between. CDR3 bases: TGTGCCAGCAGTTCCGAGGCCCCACGCACCCTCCACTTT. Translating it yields CASSSEAPRTLHF.

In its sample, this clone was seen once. CDR3 DNA: TGTGCCTGGAGTAGAGGGACAGGCCTCTTGAACACTGAAGCTTTCTTT. This gives the protein CAWSRGTGLLNTEAFF. The chain joins TRBV30 to TRBJ1-1, with TRBD1 matching over 8 bases. This CDR3 comprises 16 residues. Germline trimming cut 2 bases from V and 0 bases from J; bases unmatched to any gene: 8. CDR1 and CDR2 (germline): GTSNPN, SVGIG (reference sequence).

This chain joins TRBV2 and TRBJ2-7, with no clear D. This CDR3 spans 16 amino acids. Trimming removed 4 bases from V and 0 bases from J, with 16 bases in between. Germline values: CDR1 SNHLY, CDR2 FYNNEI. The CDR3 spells CASSAHLAPSSYEQYF. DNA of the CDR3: TGTGCCAGCAGTGCCCACCTGGCCCCAAGCTCCTACGAGCAGTACTTC.

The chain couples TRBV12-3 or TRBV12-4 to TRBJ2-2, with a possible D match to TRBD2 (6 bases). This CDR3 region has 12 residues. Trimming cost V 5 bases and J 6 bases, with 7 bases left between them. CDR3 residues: CASSTSPGELFF. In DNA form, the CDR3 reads TGTGCCAGCAGTACTAGCCCCGGGGAGCTGTTTTTT.

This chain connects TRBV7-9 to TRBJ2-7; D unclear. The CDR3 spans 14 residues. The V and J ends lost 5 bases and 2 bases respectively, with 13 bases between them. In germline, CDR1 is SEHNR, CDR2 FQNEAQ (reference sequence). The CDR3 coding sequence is TGTGCCAGCAGCCTCGACCCGAGGCCCTACGAGCAGTACTTC. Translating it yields CASSLDPRPYEQYF.

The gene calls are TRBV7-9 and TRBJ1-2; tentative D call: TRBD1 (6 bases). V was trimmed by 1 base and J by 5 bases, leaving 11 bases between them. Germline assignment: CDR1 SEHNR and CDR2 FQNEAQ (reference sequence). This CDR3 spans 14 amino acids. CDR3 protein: CASSLEGVLYGYTF. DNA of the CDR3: TGTGCCAGCAGCTTAGAGGGGGTCTTGTATGGCTACACCTTC.

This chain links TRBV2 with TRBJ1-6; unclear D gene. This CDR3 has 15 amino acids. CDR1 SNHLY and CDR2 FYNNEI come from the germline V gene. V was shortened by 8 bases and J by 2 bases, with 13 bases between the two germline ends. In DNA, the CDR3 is TGTGCCAGCCGCCGGGAGGGCACCTATAATTCACCCCTCCACTTT. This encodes CASRREGTYNSPLHF.

For the CDR3, the DNA is TGTGCCAGCCAGAACGCTCTGCGGGTAGCGGATATCCAAGAGACCCAGTACTTC. This codes for CASQNALRVADIQETQYF. The chain combines TRBV25-1 with TRBJ2-5, with D perhaps matching TRBD2 (6 bases). CDR3 length: 18 amino acids. The ends were cut back, 8 bases at V and 1 base at J, with 26 bases in the middle. Per the germline V gene, CDR1 is MGHDK and CDR2 is SYGVNS.

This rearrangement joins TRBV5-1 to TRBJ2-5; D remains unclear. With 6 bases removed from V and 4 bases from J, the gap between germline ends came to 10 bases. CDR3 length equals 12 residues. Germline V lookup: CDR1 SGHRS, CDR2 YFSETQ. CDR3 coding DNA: TGCGCCAGCACGGAAGAAGGAGAGACCCAGTACTTC. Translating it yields CASTEEGETQYF.

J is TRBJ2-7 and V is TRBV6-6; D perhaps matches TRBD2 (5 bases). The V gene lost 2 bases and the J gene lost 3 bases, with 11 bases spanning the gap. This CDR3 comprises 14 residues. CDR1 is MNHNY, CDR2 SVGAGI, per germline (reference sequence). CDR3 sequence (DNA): TGTGCCAGCAGTTACGGAGCGGAGGACTACGAGCAGTACTTC. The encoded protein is CASSYGAEDYEQYF.

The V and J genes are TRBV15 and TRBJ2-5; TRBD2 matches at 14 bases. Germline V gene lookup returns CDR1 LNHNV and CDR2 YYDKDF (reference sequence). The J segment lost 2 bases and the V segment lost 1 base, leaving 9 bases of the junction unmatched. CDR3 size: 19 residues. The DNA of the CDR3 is TGTGCCACCAGCAGAGGCGGGACTAGCGGGAGAGGCGGACAAGAGACCCAGTACTTC. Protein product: CATSRGGTSGRGGQETQYF.

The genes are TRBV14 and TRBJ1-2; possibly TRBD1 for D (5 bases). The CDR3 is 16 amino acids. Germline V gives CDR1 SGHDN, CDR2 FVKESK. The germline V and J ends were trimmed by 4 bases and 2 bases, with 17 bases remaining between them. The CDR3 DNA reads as TGTGCCAGCAGCCCATTCGTGACAGCTAAAAACTATGGCTACACCTTC. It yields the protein CASSPFVTAKNYGYTF.

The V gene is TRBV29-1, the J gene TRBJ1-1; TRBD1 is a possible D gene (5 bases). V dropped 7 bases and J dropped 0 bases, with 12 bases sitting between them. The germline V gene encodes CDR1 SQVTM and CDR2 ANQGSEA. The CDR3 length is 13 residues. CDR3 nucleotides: TGCAGCGCCAGATCAGGGTTGAACACTGAAGCTTTCTTT. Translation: CSARSGLNTEAFF.

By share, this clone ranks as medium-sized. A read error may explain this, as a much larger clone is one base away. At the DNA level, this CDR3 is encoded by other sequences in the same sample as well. The CDR3 region is CASSLGEEGGEKLFF. In nucleotides, the CDR3 is TGTGCCAGCAGTTTGGGGGAGGAGGGGGGGGAAAAACTGTTTTTT. The chain carries TRBV28 and TRBJ1-4; possibly TRBD1 for D (6 bases). Germline lookup yields CDR1 MDHEN and CDR2 SYDVKM. V was cut by 3 bases and J by 8 bases, with 16 bases left in between. The CDR3 is 15 residues long.

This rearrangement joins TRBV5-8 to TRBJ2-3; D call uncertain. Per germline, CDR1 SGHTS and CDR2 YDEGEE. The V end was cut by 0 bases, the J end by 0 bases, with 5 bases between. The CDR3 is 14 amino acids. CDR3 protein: CASSLGLSTDTQYF. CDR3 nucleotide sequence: TGTGCCAGCAGCTTGGGGCTGAGCACAGATACGCAGTATTTT. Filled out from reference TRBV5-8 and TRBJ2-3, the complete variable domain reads EAGVTQSPTHLIKTRGQQATLRCSPISGHTSVYWYQQALGLGLQFLLWYDEGEERNRGNFPPRFSGRQFPNYSSELNVNALELEDSALYLCASSLGLSTDTQYFGPGTRLTVL.

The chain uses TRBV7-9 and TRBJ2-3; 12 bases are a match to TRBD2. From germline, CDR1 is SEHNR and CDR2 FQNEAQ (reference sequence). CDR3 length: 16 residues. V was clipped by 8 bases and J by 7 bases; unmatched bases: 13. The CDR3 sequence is CASSLGLAGPGHTQYF. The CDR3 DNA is TGTGCCAGCTCATTGGGACTAGCGGGCCCCGGTCATACGCAGTATTTT.

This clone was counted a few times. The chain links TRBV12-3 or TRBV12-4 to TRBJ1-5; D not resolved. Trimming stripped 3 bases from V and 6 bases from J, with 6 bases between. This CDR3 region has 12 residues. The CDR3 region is CASSLNVQPQHF. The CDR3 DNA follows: TGTGCCAGCAGTTTGAATGTTCAGCCCCAGCATTTT.

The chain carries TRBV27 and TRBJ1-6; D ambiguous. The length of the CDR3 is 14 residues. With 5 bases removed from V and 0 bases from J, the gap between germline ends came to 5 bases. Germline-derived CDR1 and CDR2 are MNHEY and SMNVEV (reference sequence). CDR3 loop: CASSRSSYNSPLHF. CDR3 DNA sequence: TGTGCCAGCAGTCGGAGCTCCTATAATTCACCCCTCCACTTT.

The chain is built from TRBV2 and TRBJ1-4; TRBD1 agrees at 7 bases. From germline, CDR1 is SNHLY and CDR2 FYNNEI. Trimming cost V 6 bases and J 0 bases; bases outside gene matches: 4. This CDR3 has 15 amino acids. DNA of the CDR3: TGTGCCAGCAGCGAAACAGGGGCAACTAATGAAAAACTGTTTTTT. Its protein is CASSETGATNEKLFF.

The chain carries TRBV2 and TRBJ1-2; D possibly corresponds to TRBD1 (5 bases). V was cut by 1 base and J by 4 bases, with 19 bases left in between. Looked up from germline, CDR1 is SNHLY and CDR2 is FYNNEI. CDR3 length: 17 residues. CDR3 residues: CASSEVPAGALFYGYTF. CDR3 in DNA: TGTGCCAGCAGTGAAGTTCCCGCCGGGGCCCTATTCTATGGCTACACCTTC. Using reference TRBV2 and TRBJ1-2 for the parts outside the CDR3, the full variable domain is EPEVTQTPSHQVTQMGQEVILRCVPISNHLYFYWYRQILGQKVEFLVSFYNNEISEKSEIFDDQFSVERPDGSNFTLKIRSTKLEDSAMYFCASSEVPAGALFYGYTFGSGTRLTVV.

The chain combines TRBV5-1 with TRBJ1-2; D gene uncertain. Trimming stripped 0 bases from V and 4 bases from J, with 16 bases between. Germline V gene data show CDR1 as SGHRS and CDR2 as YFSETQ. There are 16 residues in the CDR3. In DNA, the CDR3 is TGCGCCAGCAGCTTGGACCCGGCGACTGTGCTCTATGGCTACACCTTC. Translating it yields CASSLDPATVLYGYTF.